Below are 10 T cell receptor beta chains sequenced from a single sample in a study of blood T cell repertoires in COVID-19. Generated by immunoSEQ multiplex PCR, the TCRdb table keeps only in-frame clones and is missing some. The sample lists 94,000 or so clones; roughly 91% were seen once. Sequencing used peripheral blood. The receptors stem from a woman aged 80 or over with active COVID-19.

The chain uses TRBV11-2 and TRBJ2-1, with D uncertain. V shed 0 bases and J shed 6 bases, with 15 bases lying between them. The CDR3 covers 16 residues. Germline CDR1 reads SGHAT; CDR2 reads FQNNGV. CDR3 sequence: CASSLEPTLLGNEQFF. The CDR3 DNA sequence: TGTGCCAGCAGCTTAGAGCCGACTCTCTTAGGCAATGAGCAGTTCTTC.

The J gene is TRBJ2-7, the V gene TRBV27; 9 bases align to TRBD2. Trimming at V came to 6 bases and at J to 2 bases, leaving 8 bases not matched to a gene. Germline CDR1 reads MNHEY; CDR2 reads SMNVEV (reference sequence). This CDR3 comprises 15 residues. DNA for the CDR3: TGTGCCAGCAGAAGCCCGACTAGCGGCACCTACGAGCAGTACTTC. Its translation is CASRSPTSGTYEQYF.

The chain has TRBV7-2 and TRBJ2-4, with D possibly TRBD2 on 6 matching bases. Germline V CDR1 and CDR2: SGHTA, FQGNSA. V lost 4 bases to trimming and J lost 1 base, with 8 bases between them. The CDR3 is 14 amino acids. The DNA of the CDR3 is TGTGCCAGCAGCTCGGGGAGGGCCAAAAACATTCAGTACTTC. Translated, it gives CASSSGRAKNIQYF.

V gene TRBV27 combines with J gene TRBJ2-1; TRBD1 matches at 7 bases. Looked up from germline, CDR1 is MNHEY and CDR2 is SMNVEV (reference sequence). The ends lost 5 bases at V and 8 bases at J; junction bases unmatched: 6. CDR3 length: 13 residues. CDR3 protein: CASSLTGFDEQFF. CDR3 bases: TGTGCCAGCAGTCTGACAGGGTTCGATGAGCAGTTCTTC.

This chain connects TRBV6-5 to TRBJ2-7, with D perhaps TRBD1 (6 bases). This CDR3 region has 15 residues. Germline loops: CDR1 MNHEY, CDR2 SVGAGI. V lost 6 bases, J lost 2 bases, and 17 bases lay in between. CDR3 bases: TGTGCCAGCAGCGTCCCTAAGGGGACAACCTACGAGCAGTACTTC. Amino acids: CASSVPKGTTYEQYF.

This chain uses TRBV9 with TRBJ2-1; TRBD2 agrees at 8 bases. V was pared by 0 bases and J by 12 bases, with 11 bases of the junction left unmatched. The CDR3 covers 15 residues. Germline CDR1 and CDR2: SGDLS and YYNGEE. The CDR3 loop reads CASSVVSGGPILQFF. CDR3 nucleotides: TGTGCCAGCAGCGTAGTTTCGGGAGGGCCCATTTTGCAGTTCTTC.

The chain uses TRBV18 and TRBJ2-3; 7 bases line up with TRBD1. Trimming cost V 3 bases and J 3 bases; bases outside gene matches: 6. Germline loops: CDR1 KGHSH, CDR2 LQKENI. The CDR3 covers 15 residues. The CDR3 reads CASSPTGAGTDTQYF. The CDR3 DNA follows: TGTGCCAGCTCACCTACAGGGGCCGGGACAGATACGCAGTATTTT.

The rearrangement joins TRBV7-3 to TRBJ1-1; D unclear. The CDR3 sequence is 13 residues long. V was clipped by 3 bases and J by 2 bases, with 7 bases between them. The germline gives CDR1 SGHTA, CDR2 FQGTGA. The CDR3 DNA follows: TGTGCCAGCAGCTTTGGCCCTAACACTGAAGCTTTCTTT. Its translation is CASSFGPNTEAFF.

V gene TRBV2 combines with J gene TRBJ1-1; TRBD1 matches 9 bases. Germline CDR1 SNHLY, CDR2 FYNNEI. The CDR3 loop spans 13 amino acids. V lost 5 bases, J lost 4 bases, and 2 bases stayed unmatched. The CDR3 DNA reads TGTGCCAGCAGTTTGACAGGGGGCACTGAAGCTTTCTTT. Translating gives CASSLTGGTEAFF.

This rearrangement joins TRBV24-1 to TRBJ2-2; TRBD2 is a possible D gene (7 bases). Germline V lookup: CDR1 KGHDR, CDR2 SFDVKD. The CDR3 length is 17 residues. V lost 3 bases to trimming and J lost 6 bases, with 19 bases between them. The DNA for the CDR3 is TGTGCCACCAGTGATCCGCGGGGGCAGGGGAGGTCCGGGGAGCTGTTTTTT. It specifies CATSDPRGQGRSGELFF.